What follows is one TCR beta chain and its context. Its antigen is still unknown. No per-base quality is available; no much larger clone lies one base away. Patients with autoimmune disease history or receiving systemic immunosuppression were excluded from the trial. Peripheral blood for TCR sequencing was collected from all dose cohorts at baseline, on cycle 4 day 1, and on cycle 7 day 1. Samples came from an open-label, multicenter, first-in-human phase I dose-escalation trial of ivuxolimab. Adults with locally advanced or metastatic melanoma, renal cell carcinoma, hepatocellular carcinoma or head and neck squamous cell carcinoma were enrolled in the trial. Before TCR sequencing, CD4+ and CD8+ T cells were separately sorted from peripheral blood. The data derive from a study of OX40 agonist ivuxolimab in advanced cancers. Broadly, across the study: Ivuxolimab was an agonistic, fully human IgG2 monoclonal antibody directed against OX40 (CD134), a costimulatory receptor. The paper covers the monotherapy dose-escalation part of the phase I ivuxolimab trial, which included N of about 56 patients. The dose-escalation cohort was 82.7% male with a mean age of approximately 60 years, ranging from about 20 to 80. Intravenous ivuxolimab was administered to patients every 2 weeks at six dose levels: 0.01, 0.1, 0.3, 1.5, 3 and 10 mg/kg. Of the 50 or so patients in dose escalation, about 20 had hepatocellular carcinoma, approximately 15 had melanoma, 9 had renal cell carcinoma and 9 had head and neck cancer. Peripheral TCRbeta sequencing was intended to test whether TCR sequence diversity was altered and clonal T-cell expansion was caused by ivuxolimab. Partial responses were achieved by three dose-escalation patients, of whom one had hepatocellular carcinoma and two had cutaneous melanoma. Patients were allowed to have had prior anti-PD-1, anti-PD-L1 or anti-CTLA-4 therapy, and approximately 40% of the dose-escalation patients had been treated with checkpoint inhibitors. Study-wide conclusions, independent of this receptor: Clonal expansion of both CD4+ and CD8+ blood T cells was observed from baseline to week 6 at doses 0.1 to 3.0 mg/kg. On average, CD8+ T cells showed more expanded clones than CD4+ T cells after ivuxolimab. In the 0.1-3.0 mg/kg groups, partial responders had among the lowest normalized peripheral clonal expansion, particularly in CD8+ T cells. Low levels of normalized T-cell clonal expansion were also seen in some nonresponding patients. The antigen specificity of the peripheral T cells that underwent clonal expansion was not determined.

In the germline V gene (reference sequence), CDR1 corresponds to SEHNR and CDR2 to FQNEAQ. From cysteine to phenylalanine, the CDR3 is 16 amino acids long. Of all the DNA, just the CDR3 is kept, 48 bases in frame from base 1. Trimming accounts for 5 bases at V and 2 bases at J, while the number of junction bases matched to no gene is 4. Genomic DNA was isolated from the sorted cells so that the TCRbeta CDR3 region could be sequenced. The immunoSEQ Assay was used for sequencing of TCRbeta CDR3 regions. Imported from immuneACCESS, the table was reduced by TCRdb to in-frame sequences with V and J called. These copies leave out some clones; in studies compared against another copy, an unresolved V gene accounts for under half, and the cause of the remainder is not known. This sample holds about 20,000 clones; roughly 90% were observed only once. About 14% of the sample lies in the top ten.

The V and J genes are TRBV7-9 and TRBJ2-1; TRBD2 fits 12 bases in the junction. The origin of this receptor is an adult with an advanced solid tumor such as melanoma, head and neck, liver or kidney cancer. This specimen was CD4+ or CD8+ T cells sorted from blood, taken in a trial of the OX40 agonist ivuxolimab. The bases read TGTGCCAGCAGCCGACTAGCGGGAGACACCTACAATGAGCAGTTCTTC. This sequence encodes CASSRLAGDTYNEQFF.